This TCR beta chain derives from a study of cytotoxic CD8 clonotypes in ibrutinib-treated CLL. Study-wide background: Of the patients, about a dozen were relapsed/refractory, some 15 treatment-naive and approximately 18 IGHV unmutated.

There are a few counts of this clone. What it recognizes is unknown. Extraction of around 1.9 micrograms of genomic DNA from cryopreserved PBMCs supplied material for TCR beta libraries. The protocol was immunoSEQ multiplex PCR, while the TCRdb copy is restricted to in-frame clones and leaves out a portion. Of fewer than 90,000 clones in the sample, roughly 86% were seen once. V was trimmed by 7 bases and J by 4 bases, leaving 13 bases between them. The CDR3 totals 13 residues. CDR1 MNHEY and CDR2 SVGAGI come from the germline V gene. Overall study results and limits: Rising at ibrutinib response, clonality subsequently fell back toward baseline at progression. Public clonotypes showed up rarely, and on treatment they shrank or held steady.

The sample consisted of PBMCs, taken before ibrutinib treatment. V gene TRBV6-5 combines with J gene TRBJ1-1; D is perhaps TRBD1 (6 bases). This TCR derives from a human donor with chronic lymphocytic leukemia. The CDR3 sequence: CASNFAQGTEAFF. The DNA of the CDR3 is TGTGCCAGCAATTTTGCACAGGGCACTGAAGCTTTCTTT.